This T cell receptor beta chain was documented in a study of T cells in women clearing cervical HPV infection. As for this clone: The CDR3 goes on 3 residues after the read ends, and that part is filled in from the germline J gene.

This table comes from immunoSEQ multiplex PCR, and its TCRdb copy is limited to in-frame clones, with some not included. This table lists around 28,000 clones. Germline V gives CDR1 MNHEY, CDR2 SVGEGT. Trimming took 6 bases from V and 2 from J, leaving 5 bases between them. This CDR3 contains 11 residues. This clonotype was sampled from a woman between 18 and 70 years old with a cervical HPV16 infection that either progressed to CIN3+ or cleared (not recorded which). The sequenced material came from blood buffy coat. V and J are TRBV6-2 or TRBV6-3 and TRBJ2-7; unclear D gene. The sequenced CDR3 bases are TGTGCCAGCAGCCGTCCCTACGAG. It translates to CASSRPYE. The whole CDR3 protein reads CASSRPYEQYF.